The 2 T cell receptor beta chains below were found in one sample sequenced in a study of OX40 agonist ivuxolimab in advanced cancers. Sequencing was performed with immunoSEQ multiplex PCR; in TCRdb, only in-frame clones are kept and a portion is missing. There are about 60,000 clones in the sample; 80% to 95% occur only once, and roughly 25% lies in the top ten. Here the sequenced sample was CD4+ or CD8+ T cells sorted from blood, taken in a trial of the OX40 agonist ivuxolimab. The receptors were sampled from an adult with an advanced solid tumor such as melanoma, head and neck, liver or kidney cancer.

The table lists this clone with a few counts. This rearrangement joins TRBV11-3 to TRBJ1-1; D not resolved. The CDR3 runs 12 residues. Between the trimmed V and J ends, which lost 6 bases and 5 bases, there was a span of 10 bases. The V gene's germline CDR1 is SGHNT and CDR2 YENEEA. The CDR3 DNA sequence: TGTGCCAGCAGTTGGAGGGCGACTGAAGCTTTCTTT. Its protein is CASSWRATEAFF.

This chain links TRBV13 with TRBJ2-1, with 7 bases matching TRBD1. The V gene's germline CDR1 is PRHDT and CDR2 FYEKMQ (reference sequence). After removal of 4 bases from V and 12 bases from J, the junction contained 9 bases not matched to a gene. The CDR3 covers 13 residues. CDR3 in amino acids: CASSSTAPGGQFF. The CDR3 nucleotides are TGTGCCAGCAGCTCGACAGCCCCAGGGGGGCAGTTCTTC. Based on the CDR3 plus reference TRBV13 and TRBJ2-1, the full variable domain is AAGVIQSPRHLIKEKRETATLKCYPIPRHDTVYWYQQGPGQDPQFLISFYEKMQSDKGSIPDRFSAQQFSDYHSELNMSSLELGDSALYFCASSSTAPGGQFFGPGTRLTVL.